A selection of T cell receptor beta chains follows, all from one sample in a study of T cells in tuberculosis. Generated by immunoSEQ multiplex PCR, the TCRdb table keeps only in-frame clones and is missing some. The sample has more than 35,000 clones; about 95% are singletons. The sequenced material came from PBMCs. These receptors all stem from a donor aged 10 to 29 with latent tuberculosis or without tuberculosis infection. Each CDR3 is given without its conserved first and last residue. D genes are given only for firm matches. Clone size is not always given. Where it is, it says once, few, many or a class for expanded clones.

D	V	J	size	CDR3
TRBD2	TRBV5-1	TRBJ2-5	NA	ASSSTPLAGGQETQY
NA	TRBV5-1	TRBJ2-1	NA	ASSRAKSSYNEQF
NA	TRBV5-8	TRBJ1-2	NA	ASSLAEGWDGYT
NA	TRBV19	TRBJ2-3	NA	ASRSQESTDTQY
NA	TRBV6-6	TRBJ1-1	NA	ASGRVNTEAF
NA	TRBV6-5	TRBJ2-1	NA	ASRSVNEQF
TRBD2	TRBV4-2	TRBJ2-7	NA	ASSQETDLILAAPYEQY
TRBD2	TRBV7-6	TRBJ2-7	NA	ASSLGLAGGYEQY
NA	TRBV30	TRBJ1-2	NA	AWSVRQEWT
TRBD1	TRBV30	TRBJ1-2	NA	AKTGTGGVDGYT
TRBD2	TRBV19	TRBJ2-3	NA	ASTSGGGTDTQY
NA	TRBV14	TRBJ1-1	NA	ASSQVHGDTEAF
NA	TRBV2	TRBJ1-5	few	ASSDLDQPQH
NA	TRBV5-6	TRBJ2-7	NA	ASSRENSLEQY
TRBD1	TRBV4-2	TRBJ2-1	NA	ASSPAGQGIYNEQF
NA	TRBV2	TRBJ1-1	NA	ASSANPNTEAF
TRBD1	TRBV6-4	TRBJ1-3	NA	ASSERDRHHSGNTIY
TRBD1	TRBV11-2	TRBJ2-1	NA	ASSLVPQGAFNEQF
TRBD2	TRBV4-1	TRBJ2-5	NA	ASSLLAGGPADETQY
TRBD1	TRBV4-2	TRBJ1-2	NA	ASSPGQGRYGYT
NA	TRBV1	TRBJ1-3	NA	TGNTIY
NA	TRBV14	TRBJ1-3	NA	ASSQGQRNTIY
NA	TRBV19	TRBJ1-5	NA	ASTGGRENQPQH
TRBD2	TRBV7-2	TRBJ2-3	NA	ASSSPWLAGTDTQY
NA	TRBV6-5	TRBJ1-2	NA	ASMGVDGYT
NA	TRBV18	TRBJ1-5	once	ASSPMGAGQGQPQH
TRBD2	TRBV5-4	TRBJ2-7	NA	ASSPFGRPYEQY
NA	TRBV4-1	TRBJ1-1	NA	ASSFDRNTEAF
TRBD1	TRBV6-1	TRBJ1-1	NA	ASSEEGTGAALGAF
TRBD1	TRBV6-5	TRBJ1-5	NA	ASSQGTVNQPQH
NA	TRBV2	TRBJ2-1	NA	ASKGGGNEQF
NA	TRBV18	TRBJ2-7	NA	ASSPPMIGQGSSYEQY
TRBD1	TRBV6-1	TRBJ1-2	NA	ASSLSTGAT
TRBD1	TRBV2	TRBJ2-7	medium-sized	ASTGGGWTGGYEQY
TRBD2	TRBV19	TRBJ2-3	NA	ASSTPKTSGRASERADTQY
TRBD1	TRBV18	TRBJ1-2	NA	ASSFGTENYGYT
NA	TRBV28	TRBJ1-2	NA	AIVGAGSYGYT